The 27 T cell receptor beta chains below come from one sample, sequenced in a study of T cell repertoires in cytomegalovirus infection. TCRdb reanalysed the reads using MiXCR and keeps one entry per CDR3 protein. Found here are 630,000 or so distinct CDR3 sequences, 20% to 25% of them singletons; the top ten hold roughly 8%. The sample was CD8+ T cells from PBMCs. Receptors originate from a human donor in good health (CMV status not recorded). Some clones in this sample may be carry-over from other donors' samples.

The chain links TRBV7-9 to TRBJ2-1; a possible D gene is TRBD2 (6 bases). CDR3 length equals 16 residues. The germline gives CDR1 SEHNR, CDR2 FQNEAQ (reference sequence). V lost 5 bases and J lost 0, with 14 bases in between. The CDR3 sequence is CASSTRDSSSYNEQFF. The CDR3, as DNA: TGTGCCAGCAGCACTCGGGACTCGAGCTCCTACAATGAGCAGTTCTTC.

With regard to this clonotype: It may be a read error: a sequence one base away is much more abundant. The CDR3 DNA reads as TGTACCAGCAGCTTCGAGGGCCTGGACACCATATATTTT. As protein: CTSSFEGLDTIYF. The chain carries TRBV7-2 and TRBJ1-3; no reliable D call. Looked up from germline, CDR1 is SGHTA and CDR2 is FQGNSA. Trimming cost V 3 bases and J 8 bases, with 11 bases left between them. The CDR3 covers 13 residues.

This clonotype was observed a few times. J is TRBJ2-5 and V is TRBV13, with a possible D match to TRBD1 (6 bases). This CDR3 contains 13 residues. The V gene lost 1 base and the J gene lost 7 bases, with 10 bases spanning the gap. In germline, CDR1 is PRHDT, CDR2 FYEKMQ (reference sequence). CDR3 nucleotide sequence: TGTGCCAGCAGCTTAGAGGGGGAAAGGACCCAGTACTTC. Translated: CASSLEGERTQYF.

The genes are TRBV28 and TRBJ1-5, with D perhaps TRBD1 (5 bases). In germline, CDR1 is MDHEN, CDR2 SYDVKM. CDR3 length equals 17 residues. V lost 1 base to trimming and J lost 2 bases, with 15 bases between them. CDR3 DNA: TGTGCCAGCAGTTTATCACCGGGACGGGGGGGCAATCAGCCCCAGCATTTT. It is translated as CASSLSPGRGGNQPQHF.

The CDR3 spells CASRQRGASIGANVLTF. DNA of the CDR3: TGTGCCAGCAGACAGCGGGGGGCATCAATTGGGGCCAACGTCCTGACTTTC. The J gene is TRBJ2-6, the V gene TRBV27, with 9 nucleotides matching TRBD2. J was trimmed by 3 bases and V by 6 bases; bases with no gene match: 9. CDR3 size: 17 residues. CDR1 is MNHEY and CDR2 is SMNVEV in the germline V gene (reference sequence).

In this sample, this clonotype turned up once. This chain uses TRBV7-9 with TRBJ2-6; tentative D call: TRBD2 (5 bases). Germline CDR1 reads SEHNR; CDR2 reads FQNEAQ (reference sequence). V shed 4 bases and J shed 3 bases, with 13 bases lying between them. This CDR3 is built from 16 residues. CDR3 region: CASSSSVGVGANVLTF. The CDR3 DNA follows: TGTGCCAGCAGCTCATCGGTCGGGGTTGGGGCCAACGTCCTGACTTTC.

This sequence joins TRBV5-1 and TRBJ2-1, with TRBD2 identical over 8 bases. Trimming took 5 bases from V and 2 from J; bases not matched to a gene: 9. CDR3 length: 16 residues. Germline V CDR1 and CDR2: SGHRS, YFSETQ. The DNA for the CDR3 is TGCGCCAGCAGTCGGAGCGGGGGCCTAACCTACAATGAGCAGTTCTTC. It is translated as CASSRSGGLTYNEQFF.

This chain links TRBV6-2 or TRBV6-3 with TRBJ2-1; D is uncertain. Germline V CDR1 and CDR2: MNHEY, SVGEGT. This CDR3 is built from 17 residues. Trimming left V 2 bases short and J 3 bases short, with 17 bases between. The CDR3 coding sequence is TGTGCCAGCAGTTACCTGTCCCGGTTACATGACTACAATGAGCAGTTCTTC. It specifies CASSYLSRLHDYNEQFF.

Details on this clonotype: One end of the junction does not line up with germline, which may come from a read error. CDR3 loop: CSAPGVPSNNEQFF. In DNA form, the CDR3 reads TGCAGTGCACCGGGAGTCCCCTCCAACAATGAGCAGTTCTTC. The chain is built from TRBV20-1 and TRBJ2-1, with D perhaps matching TRBD2 (6 bases). The CDR3 has 14 residues. CDR1 and CDR2 (germline): DFQATT, SNEGSKA (reference sequence).

The V call is TRBV6-1, the J call TRBJ2-3; TRBD1 matches at 9 bases. V was pared by 5 bases and J by 4 bases, with 4 bases of the junction left unmatched. CDR3 length: 14 residues. CDR1 is MNHNS and CDR2 is SASEGT in the germline V gene. The CDR3 region has the DNA TGTGCCAGCAGTTTTGGGACAGGGCCAGATACGCAGTATTTT. Protein sequence: CASSFGTGPDTQYF.

The rearrangement uses TRBV7-9 and TRBJ1-1; weak D call: TRBD1 (5 bases). Per the germline V gene, CDR1 is SEHNR and CDR2 is FQNEAQ (reference sequence). Trimming cost V 5 bases and J 7 bases, with 17 bases left between them. The CDR3 extends over 14 amino acids. The CDR3 region is CASSAGTPLGEAFF. In DNA form, the CDR3 reads TGTGCCAGCAGCGCCGGGACCCCTCTGGGTGAAGCTTTCTTT.

This clonotype was seen repeatedly, ten times or more. This chain links TRBV7-2 with TRBJ1-6; D call uncertain. The ends were cut back, 0 bases at V and 9 bases at J, with 18 bases in the middle. Germline V gene data show CDR1 as SGHTA and CDR2 as FQGNSA. The CDR3 covers 17 residues. CDR3 DNA sequence: TGTGCCAGCAGCTTAGCCCCCACCGAAGCGCGGGGTTCACCCCTCCACTTT. It is translated as CASSLAPTEARGSPLHF.

The chain recombines TRBV20-1 with TRBJ2-7; the D gene is possibly TRBD1 (5 bases). Trimming stripped 3 bases from V and 2 bases from J, with 17 bases between. The germline CDR1 and CDR2 sequences are DFQATT and SNEGSKA (reference sequence). This CDR3 comprises 15 residues. The CDR3 reads CSARSPWGRTYEQYV. CDR3 nucleotide sequence: TGCAGTGCTAGGAGCCCGTGGGGCCGTACCTACGAGCAGTACGTC.

The chain couples TRBV14 to TRBJ2-2, with D possibly matching TRBD1 (5 bases). CDR3 length: 14 residues. The ends were cut back, 4 bases at V and 4 bases at J, with 10 bases in the middle. The V gene's germline CDR1 is SGHDN and CDR2 FVKESK. The DNA for the CDR3 is TGTGCCAGCAGCCGAACCAGGGTCACCGGGGAGCTGTTTTTT. It codes for CASSRTRVTGELFF.

The gene calls are TRBV20-1 and TRBJ2-3; the match to TRBD2 covers 11 bases. Germline trimming cut 3 bases from V and 3 bases from J; bases unmatched to any gene: 5. The CDR3 contains 15 residues. Germline V lookup: CDR1 DFQATT, CDR2 SNEGSKA (reference sequence). The CDR3 region is CSASSSGGATDTQYF. The CDR3 nucleotides are TGCAGTGCTAGTAGTAGCGGGGGGGCAACAGATACGCAGTATTTT.

CDR3 region: CSAPVPGETQYF. In DNA, the CDR3 is TGCAGTGCCCCGGTCCCCGGAGAGACCCAGTACTTC. This rearrangement joins TRBV20-1 to TRBJ2-5; D gene ambiguous. This CDR3 spans 12 amino acids. V lost 6 bases, J lost 4 bases, and 12 bases lay in between. Germline V lookup: CDR1 DFQATT, CDR2 SNEGSKA (reference sequence).

The rearrangement uses TRBV20-1 and TRBJ1-2; D is possibly TRBD1 (6 bases). CDR1 DFQATT and CDR2 SNEGSKA come from the germline V gene (reference sequence). The V and J ends lost 1 base and 5 bases respectively, with 8 bases between them. The CDR3 length is 12 residues. This CDR3 is CSARGTGYGYTF. CDR3 DNA: TGCAGTGCTAGAGGAACAGGGTATGGCTACACCTTC.

This clonotype has more than one count but fewer than ten. V and J are TRBV29-1 and TRBJ1-1; D unclear. The CDR3 is made up of 14 amino acids. CDR1 is SQVTM, CDR2 ANQGSEA, per germline. The ends were cut back, 4 bases at V and 4 bases at J, with 16 bases in the middle. CDR3 sequence: CSVVPAFGSTEAFF. CDR3 nucleotides: TGCAGCGTTGTTCCGGCGTTTGGGAGCACTGAAGCTTTCTTT.

This clonotype was counted a few times. This chain links TRBV6-5 with TRBJ2-3; a weak D match, TRBD1 (5 bases). The V and J ends lost 2 bases and 6 bases respectively, with 15 bases between them. Germline V gives CDR1 MNHEY, CDR2 SVGAGI. This CDR3 spans 15 amino acids. The CDR3 sequence is CASSYQDNPADTQYF. CDR3 DNA: TGTGCCAGCAGTTACCAGGACAACCCCGCGGATACGCAGTATTTT.

The chain uses TRBV5-6 and TRBJ2-1; D is perhaps TRBD1 (5 bases). The germline V and J ends were trimmed by 4 bases and 6 bases, with 11 bases remaining between them. Germline V gene sequence: CDR1 SGHDT, CDR2 YYEEEE. The CDR3 has 13 amino acids. The CDR3 sequence is CASSPGQFNEQFF. The DNA for the CDR3 is TGTGCCAGCAGCCCCGGACAATTCAATGAGCAGTTCTTC.

This clonotype turned up a few times. CDR3 in amino acids: CATYFGGGELFF. The CDR3 nucleotides are TGTGCCACCTACTTCGGTGGCGGGGAGCTGTTTTTT. V gene TRBV6-2 or TRBV6-3 combines with J gene TRBJ2-2; no clear D. With 10 bases removed from V and 7 bases from J, the gap between germline ends came to 13 bases. This CDR3 spans 12 amino acids. Germline V gives CDR1 MNHEY, CDR2 SVGEGT.

The chain couples TRBV6-1 to TRBJ1-1; 7 nucleotides match TRBD1. The length of the CDR3 is 14 residues. Germline V lookup: CDR1 MNHNS, CDR2 SASEGT. V shed 3 bases, J shed 2 bases, and the junction held 3 bases outside the gene matches. CDR3 residues: CASSDYRGNTEAFF. The CDR3 nucleotides are TGTGCCAGCAGTGACTACAGGGGTAACACTGAAGCTTTCTTT.

The chain carries TRBV15 and TRBJ1-1; TRBD1 matches at 8 bases. CDR3 length: 16 amino acids. Germline V gives CDR1 LNHNV, CDR2 YYDKDF (reference sequence). V shed 0 bases, J shed 5 bases, and the junction held 8 bases outside the gene matches. The CDR3 sequence is CATSRDLLQGVTEAFF. In nucleotides, the CDR3 is TGTGCCACCAGCAGAGATTTGTTACAGGGGGTGACTGAAGCTTTCTTT.

This clonotype was recorded a few times. The J gene is TRBJ2-7, the V gene TRBV27, with TRBD2 matching over 14 bases. The germline V gene encodes CDR1 MNHEY and CDR2 SMNVEV (reference sequence). The length of the CDR3 is 15 residues. Trimming at V came to 5 bases and at J to 6 bases, leaving 6 bases not matched to a gene. The CDR3 region has the DNA TGTGCCAGCAGTCCCCGGACTAGCGGGGGGCCCGAGCAGTACTTC. Its translation: CASSPRTSGGPEQYF.

The rearrangement joins TRBV29-1 to TRBJ2-3, with a possible D match to TRBD2 (6 bases). Germline CDR1 is SQVTM and CDR2 is ANQGSEA. This CDR3 has 14 residues. Trimming removed 7 bases at V and 0 bases at J, with 14 bases between. The CDR3 spells CSAWGVGSTDTQYF. Here the CDR3 DNA reads TGCAGCGCATGGGGGGTGGGGAGCACAGATACGCAGTATTTT.

The table lists this clonotype with many counts. This rearrangement joins TRBV7-6 to TRBJ2-7; maybe TRBD2 (6 bases). The germline CDR1 and CDR2 sequences are SGHVS and FNYEAQ. Trimming cost V 6 bases and J 7 bases, with 13 bases left between them. The CDR3 is 12 amino acids. The CDR3 is CASRSGEKEQYF. DNA of the CDR3: TGTGCCAGCAGGTCGGGGGAGAAAGAGCAGTACTTC.

Comments on this clonotype: Given the absence of the conserved phenylalanine or tryptophan at the CDR3 end, a read error is likely. The chain links TRBV10-3 to TRBJ1-2; D may be TRBD1 (5 bases). CDR3 size: 13 residues. Germline V gives CDR1 ENHRY, CDR2 SYGVKD. Deletions cut 7 bases from V and 4 bases from J, with 13 bases between. CDR3 nucleotides: TGTGCCATCACCGAGGAAGGGGCCTATGGCTACACCTCC. Residues: CAITEEGAYGYTS.